This entry features one T cell receptor beta chain sequence. The antigen remains undetermined. This record belongs to a study of cytomegalovirus exposure and HLA in healthy donors. Study results and limitations: Later work associated fewer than 20,000 TCR beta sequences with HLA alleles at 0.05 false discovery rate. In a later analysis, across HLA loci, associated TCR counts were highest for DRB1, lowest for HLA-C.

With 60 Vbeta and 13 Jbeta primers, the PCR was carried out. Clones were read by immunoSEQ multiplex PCR, and TCRdb kept only the in-frame ones, dropping some. Of about 240,000 clones listed, roughly 78% are singletons. CDR3 length: 14 residues. After removal of 5 bases from V and 3 bases from J, the junction contained 3 bases not matched to a gene. Germline V CDR1 and CDR2: MNHNS, SASEGT. The chain uses TRBV6-1 and TRBJ1-4; TRBD1 matches 7 bases. Sequenced input: PBMCs. The receptor comes from a boy between 10 and 17 years old in good health and CMV-seronegative. As DNA, the CDR3 is TGTGCCAGCAGTACAGGGGAAGCTAATGAAAAACTGTTTTTT. This codes for CASSTGEANEKLFF.